The rows below give T cell receptor beta chains drawn from one sample of a study of blood T cell repertoires in COVID-19. Clones were sequenced by immunoSEQ multiplex PCR, and TCRdb holds only the in-frame ones, with some missing. The sample lists 240,000 or so clones; around 83% were seen once. Input material: peripheral blood. The receptors here all came from a man between 25 and 39 years old who had recovered from COVID-19. The CDR3 runs from the conserved cysteine through the conserved F or W.

CATSRDSGRGAEAFF	TRBV15
CASGPAGQGIYNEQFF	TRBV2
CASSGDRASNEKLFF	TRBV2
CASSFTGTNTEAFF	TRBV6-5
CASSLTSREQFF	TRBV12-3/TRBV12-4
CASSHEEGGQDTQYF	TRBV4-2
CATSDREAGNTIYF	TRBV24-1
CASSQTGTSTDTQYF	TRBV4-1
CASSHTVLAKNIQYF	TRBV7-2
CASSAGVAGGLTDTQYF	TRBV9
CASSDSRGGGTDTQYF	TRBV6-4
CASGLVLGQGFNQPQHF	TRBV12-5
CASSFGRGRPQETQYF	TRBV27
CASSLTGQDGYTF	TRBV5-1
CSAWRRNEQFF	TRBV20-1
CASGLAGGRGEKLFF	TRBV12-5
CSARGGTEAFF	TRBV20-1
CASSSPVLRDRGRNEQFF	TRBV28
CASRPTAANYGYTF	TRBV6-5
CASSPVSNEKLFF	TRBV6-5
CARGGNYGYTF	TRBV2
CASSWGGQEVNTEAFF	TRBV5-4